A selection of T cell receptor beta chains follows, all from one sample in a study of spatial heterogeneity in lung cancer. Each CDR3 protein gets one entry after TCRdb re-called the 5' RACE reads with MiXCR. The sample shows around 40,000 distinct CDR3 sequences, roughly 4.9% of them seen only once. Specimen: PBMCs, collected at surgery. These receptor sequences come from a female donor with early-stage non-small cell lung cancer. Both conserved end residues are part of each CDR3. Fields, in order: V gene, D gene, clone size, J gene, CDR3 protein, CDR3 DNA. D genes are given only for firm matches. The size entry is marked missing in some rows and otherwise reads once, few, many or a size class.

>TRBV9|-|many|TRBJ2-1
CASSVIGGTSSYNEQFF
TGTGCCAGCAGCGTCATAGGGGGGACATCCTCCTACAATGAGCAGTTCTTC
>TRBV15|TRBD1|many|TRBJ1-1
CATSRDQQAGGKPEAFF
TGTGCCACCAGCAGAGATCAACAGGCAGGGGGGAAGCCTGAAGCTTTCTTT
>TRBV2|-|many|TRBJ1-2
CASSASKAGGYTF
TGTGCCAGCAGTGCTTCTAAAGCGGGTGGCTACACCTTC
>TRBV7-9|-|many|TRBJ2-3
CASSLYRTGPTDTQYF
TGTGCCAGCAGCTTATATCGTACAGGTCCCACAGATACGCAGTATTTT
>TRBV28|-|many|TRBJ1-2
CASSGNYGYTF
TGTGCCAGCAGTGGTAACTATGGCTACACCTTC
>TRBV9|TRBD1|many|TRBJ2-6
CASSVKLMATGANSGANVLTF
TGTGCCAGCAGCGTAAAACTCATGGCGACAGGGGCTAACTCTGGGGCCAACGTCCTGACTTTC
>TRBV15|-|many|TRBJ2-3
CATAGDPDPSTDTQYF
TGTGCCACCGCCGGGGACCCGGACCCTAGCACAGATACGCAGTATTTT
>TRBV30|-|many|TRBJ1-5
CAWTQGWNQPQHF
TGTGCCTGGACACAGGGATGGAATCAGCCCCAGCATTTT
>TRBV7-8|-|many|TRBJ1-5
CASSPGVSQPQHF
TGTGCCAGCAGCCCCGGGGTCAGTCAGCCCCAGCATTTT
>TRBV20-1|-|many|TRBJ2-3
CSAPMTQGDTQYF
TGCAGTGCTCCAATGACCCAAGGAGATACGCAGTATTTT
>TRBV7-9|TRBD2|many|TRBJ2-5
CASGRGDRETQYF
TGTGCCAGTGGTCGGGGGGATCGGGAGACCCAGTACTTC
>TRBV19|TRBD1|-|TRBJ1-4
CASKPGQGRTNEKLFF
TGTGCCAGTAAACCAGGACAGGGGCGGACTAATGAAAAACTGTTTTTT
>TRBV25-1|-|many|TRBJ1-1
CASSVTGNTEAFF
TGTGCCAGCAGTGTGACAGGGAACACTGAAGCTTTCTTT
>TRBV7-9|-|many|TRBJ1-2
CASSLLGFGYTF
TGTGCCAGCAGCTTACTAGGGTTTGGCTACACCTTC
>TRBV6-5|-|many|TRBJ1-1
CAAWGANTEAFF
TGTGCCGCATGGGGGGCGAACACTGAAGCTTTCTTT
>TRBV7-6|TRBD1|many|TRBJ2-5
CASSADRGQKETQYF
TGTGCCAGCAGCGCTGACAGGGGGCAAAAAGAGACCCAGTACTTC
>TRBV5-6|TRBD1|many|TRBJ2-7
CASSLGTGLTYEQYF
TGTGCCAGCAGCTTGGGGACAGGGTTGACCTACGAGCAGTACTTC
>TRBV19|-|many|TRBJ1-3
CASSQTASGNTIYF
TGTGCCAGTAGTCAGACGGCCTCTGGAAACACCATATATTTT
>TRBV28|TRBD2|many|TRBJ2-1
CASTLAGANYNEQFF
TGTGCCAGCACTCTAGCGGGGGCGAACTACAATGAGCAGTTCTTC
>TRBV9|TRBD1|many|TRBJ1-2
CASSPRTGGYGYTF
TGTGCCAGCAGCCCAAGGACAGGGGGCTATGGCTACACCTTC
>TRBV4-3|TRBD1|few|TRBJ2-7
CASSQVEGTGHYEQYF
TGCGCCAGCAGCCAAGTTGAAGGGACAGGACACTACGAGCAGTACTTC
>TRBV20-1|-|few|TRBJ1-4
CSASFGTNEKLFF
TGCAGTGCTAGTTTTGGGACGAATGAAAAACTGTTTTTT
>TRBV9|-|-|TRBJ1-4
CASSVVPTTNEKLFF
TGTGCCAGCAGCGTAGTCCCGACAACTAATGAAAAACTGTTTTTT
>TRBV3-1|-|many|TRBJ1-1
CASSQGLGASTEAFF
TGTGCCAGCAGCCAAGGATTGGGGGCTAGCACTGAAGCTTTCTTT
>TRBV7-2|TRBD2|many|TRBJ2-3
CASSPNSGGSDTQYF
TGTGCCAGCAGCCCGAATAGCGGGGGTTCTGATACGCAGTATTTT
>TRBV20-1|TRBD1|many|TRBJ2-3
CSARVTGVLGTQYF
TGCAGTGCTAGGGTGACAGGGGTCCTGGGTACGCAGTATTTT
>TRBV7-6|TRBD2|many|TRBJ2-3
CASSTTSGGAGDTQYF
TGTGCCAGCAGCACCACTAGCGGGGGGGCCGGGGATACGCAGTATTTT
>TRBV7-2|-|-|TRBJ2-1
CASSRYRGRENEQFF
TGTGCCAGCAGCCGGTATAGGGGTCGAGAAAATGAGCAGTTCTTC
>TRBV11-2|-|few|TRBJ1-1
CASSSPGRKNTEAFF
TGTGCCAGCAGTTCTCCGGGACGGAAGAACACTGAAGCTTTCTTT
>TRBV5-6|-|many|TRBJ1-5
CASSFSGSISNQPQHF
TGTGCCAGCAGCTTTTCGGGCAGCATCTCCAATCAGCCCCAGCATTTT
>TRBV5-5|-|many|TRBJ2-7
CASSPGAPYEQYF
TGTGCCAGCAGCCCCGGGGCCCCCTACGAGCAGTACTTC
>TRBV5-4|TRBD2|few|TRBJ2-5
CASSLMRGTSQETQYF
TGTGCCAGCAGCCTTATGCGGGGGACTTCTCAAGAGACCCAGTACTTC
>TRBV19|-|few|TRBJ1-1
CASRQGTEAFF
TGTGCCAGTAGGCAGGGCACTGAAGCTTTCTTT
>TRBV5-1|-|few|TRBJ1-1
CASSAVWNTEAFF
TGCGCCAGCAGTGCAGTCTGGAACACTGAAGCTTTCTTT
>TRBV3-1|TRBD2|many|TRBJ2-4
CASSQGAPAGGSNIQYF
TGTGCCAGCAGCCAAGGGGCTCCGGCGGGGGGATCAAACATTCAGTACTTC
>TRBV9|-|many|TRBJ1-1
CASSGGSLGNTEAFF
TGTGCCAGCAGCGGCGGGAGTCTTGGGAACACTGAAGCTTTCTTT
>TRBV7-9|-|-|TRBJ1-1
CASSDGGPEAFF
TGTGCCAGCAGCGACGGAGGCCCTGAAGCTTTCTTT
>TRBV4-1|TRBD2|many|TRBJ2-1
CASSQSGGGYNEQFF
TGCGCCAGCAGCCAGAGCGGGGGGGGCTACAATGAGCAGTTCTTC
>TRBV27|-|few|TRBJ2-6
CASSFEGPRSGANVLTF
TGTGCCAGCAGTTTTGAGGGTCCCCGCTCTGGGGCCAACGTCCTGACTTTC
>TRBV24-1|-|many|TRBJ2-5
CATSLGTLQETQYF
TGTGCCACCAGCTTAGGGACTTTGCAAGAGACCCAGTACTTC
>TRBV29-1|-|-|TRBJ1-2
CSVVWQRSRGYTF
TGCAGCGTTGTTTGGCAGAGAAGTCGTGGCTACACCTTC
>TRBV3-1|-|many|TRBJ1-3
CASSQGILPGNTIYF
TGTGCCAGCAGCCAAGGAATTTTACCCGGAAACACCATATATTTT
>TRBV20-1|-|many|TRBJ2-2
CSARDVGVSPGELFF
TGCAGTGCTAGGGATGTTGGGGTTTCTCCCGGGGAGCTGTTTTTT
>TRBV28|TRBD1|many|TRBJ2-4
CASSEEGGPAKNIQYF
TGTGCCAGCAGTGAAGAAGGGGGCCCAGCCAAAAACATTCAGTACTTC
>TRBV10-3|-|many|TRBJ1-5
CAIRDTNQPQHF
TGTGCCATCCGGGACACAAATCAGCCCCAGCATTTT
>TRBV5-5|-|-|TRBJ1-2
CASSLAGAGRYTF
TGTGCCAGCAGCTTAGCTGGGGCAGGCCGCTACACCTTC
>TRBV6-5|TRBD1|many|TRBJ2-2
CASKRPGTANTGELFF
TGTGCCAGCAAACGCCCCGGGACAGCGAACACCGGGGAGCTGTTTTTT
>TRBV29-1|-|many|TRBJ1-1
CSVEGTENTEAFF
TGCAGCGTTGAAGGGACAGAAAACACTGAAGCTTTCTTT
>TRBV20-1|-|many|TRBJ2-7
CSARENWGSYEQYF
TGCAGTGCCCGGGAAAACTGGGGCTCCTACGAGCAGTACTTC